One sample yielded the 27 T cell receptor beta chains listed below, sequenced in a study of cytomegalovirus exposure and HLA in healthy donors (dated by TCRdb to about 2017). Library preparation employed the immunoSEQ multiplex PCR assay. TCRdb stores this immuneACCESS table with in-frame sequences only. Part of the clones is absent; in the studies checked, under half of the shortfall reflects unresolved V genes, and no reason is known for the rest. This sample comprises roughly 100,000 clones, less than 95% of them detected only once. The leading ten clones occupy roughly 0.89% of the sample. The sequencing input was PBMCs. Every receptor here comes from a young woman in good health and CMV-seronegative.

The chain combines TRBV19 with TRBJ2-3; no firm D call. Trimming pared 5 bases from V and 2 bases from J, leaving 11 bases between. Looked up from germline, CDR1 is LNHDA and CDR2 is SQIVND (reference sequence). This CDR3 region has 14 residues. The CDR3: CASSAVLYTDTQYF. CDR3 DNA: TGTGCCAGTAGTGCGGTACTATACACAGATACGCAGTATTTT.

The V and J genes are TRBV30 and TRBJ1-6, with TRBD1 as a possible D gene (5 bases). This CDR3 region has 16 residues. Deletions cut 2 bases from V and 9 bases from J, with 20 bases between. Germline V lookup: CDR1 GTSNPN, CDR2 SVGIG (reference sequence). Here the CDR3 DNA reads TGTGCCTGGAGTTACCGGTCGCAGGACGGGGGTTCACCCCTCCACTTT. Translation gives CAWSYRSQDGGSPLHF.

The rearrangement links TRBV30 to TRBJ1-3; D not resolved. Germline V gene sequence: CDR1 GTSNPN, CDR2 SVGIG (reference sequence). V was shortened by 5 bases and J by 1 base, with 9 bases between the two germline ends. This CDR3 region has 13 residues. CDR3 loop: CAWAGGSGNTIYF. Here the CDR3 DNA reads TGTGCCTGGGCCGGAGGTTCTGGAAACACCATATATTTT.

CDR3 sequence reads: CASSSGLAGLYEQYF. Written as DNA, the CDR3 is TGTGCCAGCAGCTCAGGACTAGCGGGACTGTACGAGCAGTACTTC. The chain couples TRBV7-2 to TRBJ2-7; 12 nucleotides agree with TRBD2. The V gene end was trimmed by 4 bases and the J gene end by 4 bases; junction bases not matched to a gene: 5. This CDR3 is built from 15 residues. Germline assignment: CDR1 SGHTA and CDR2 FQGNSA.

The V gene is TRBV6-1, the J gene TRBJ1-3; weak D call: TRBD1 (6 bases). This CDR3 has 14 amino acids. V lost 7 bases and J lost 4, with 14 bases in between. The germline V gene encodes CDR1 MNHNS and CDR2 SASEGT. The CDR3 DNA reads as TGTGCCAGCACCGAAGGGGGTACAGGAAACACCATATATTTT. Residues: CASTEGGTGNTIYF.

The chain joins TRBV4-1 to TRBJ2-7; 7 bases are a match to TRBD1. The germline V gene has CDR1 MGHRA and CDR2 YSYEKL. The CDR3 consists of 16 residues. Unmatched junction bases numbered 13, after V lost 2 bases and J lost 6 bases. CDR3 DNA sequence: TGCGCCAGCAGCCAATCCCCCTCGACAGGGCTGGGCGAGCAGTACTTC. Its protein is CASSQSPSTGLGEQYF.

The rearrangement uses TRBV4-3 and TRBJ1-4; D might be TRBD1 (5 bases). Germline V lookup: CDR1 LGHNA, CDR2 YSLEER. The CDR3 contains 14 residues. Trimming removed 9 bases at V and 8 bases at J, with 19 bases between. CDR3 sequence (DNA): TGCGCCAGTTCTCCCGACGACAGATACGAAAAACTGTTTTTT. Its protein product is CASSPDDRYEKLFF.

DNA of the CDR3: TGCGCCAGCAGCCAACCCGGAACTAGCGGGGGCACAGATACGCAGTATTTT. Translation gives CASSQPGTSGGTDTQYF. V gene TRBV4-3 combines with J gene TRBJ2-3, with 10 bases aligning to TRBD2. V gave up 2 bases and J gave up 1 base; unmatched junction bases: 6. CDR1 LGHNA and CDR2 YSLEER come from the germline V gene. The CDR3 runs to 17 residues.

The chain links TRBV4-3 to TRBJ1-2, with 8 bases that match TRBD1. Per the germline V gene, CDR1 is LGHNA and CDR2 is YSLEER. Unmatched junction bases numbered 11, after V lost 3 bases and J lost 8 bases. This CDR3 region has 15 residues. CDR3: CASSQAGTGSGGYTF. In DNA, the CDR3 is TGCGCCAGCAGCCAGGCCGGGACAGGCTCTGGCGGCTACACCTTC.

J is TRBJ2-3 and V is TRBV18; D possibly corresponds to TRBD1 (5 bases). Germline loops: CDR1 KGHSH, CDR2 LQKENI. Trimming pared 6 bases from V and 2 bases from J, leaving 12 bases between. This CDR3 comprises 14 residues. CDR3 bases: TGTGCCAGCTCCCCTGTACAGGTCACAGATACGCAGTATTTT. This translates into CASSPVQVTDTQYF. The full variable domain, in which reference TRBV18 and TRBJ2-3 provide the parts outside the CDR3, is NAGVMQNPRHLVRRRGQEARLRCSPMKGHSHVYWYRQLPEEGLKFMVYLQKENIIDESGMPKERFSAEFPKEGPSILRIQQVVRGDSAAYFCASSPVQVTDTQYFGPGTRLTVL.

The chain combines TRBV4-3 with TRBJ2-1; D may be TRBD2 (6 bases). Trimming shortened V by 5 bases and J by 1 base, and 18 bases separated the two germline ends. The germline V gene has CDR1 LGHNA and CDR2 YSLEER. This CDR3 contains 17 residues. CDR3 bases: TGCGCCAGCAGCGCTATCTCCGGGGGAAGGTCCTACAATGAGCAGTTCTTC. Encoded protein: CASSAISGGRSYNEQFF.

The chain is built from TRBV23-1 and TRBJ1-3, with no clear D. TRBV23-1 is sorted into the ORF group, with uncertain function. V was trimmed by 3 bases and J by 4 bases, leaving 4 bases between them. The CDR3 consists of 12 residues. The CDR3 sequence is CASSHLGNTIYF. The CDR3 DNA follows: TGCGCCAGCAGTCATCTGGGAAACACCATATATTTT.

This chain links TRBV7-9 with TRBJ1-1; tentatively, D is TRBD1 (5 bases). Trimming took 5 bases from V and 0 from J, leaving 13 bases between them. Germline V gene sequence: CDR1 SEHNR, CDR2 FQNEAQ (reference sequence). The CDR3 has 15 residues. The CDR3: CASSPQGGVNTEAFF. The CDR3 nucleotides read TGTGCCAGCAGCCCCCAGGGCGGGGTGAACACTGAAGCTTTCTTT.

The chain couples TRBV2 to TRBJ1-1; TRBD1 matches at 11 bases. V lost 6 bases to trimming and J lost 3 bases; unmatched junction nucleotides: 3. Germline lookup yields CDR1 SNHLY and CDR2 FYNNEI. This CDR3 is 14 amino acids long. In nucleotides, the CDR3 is TGTGCCAGCAGCGGACAGGGGGCGGACACTGAAGCTTTCTTT. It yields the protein CASSGQGADTEAFF. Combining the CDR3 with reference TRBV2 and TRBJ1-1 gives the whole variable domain EPEVTQTPSHQVTQMGQEVILRCVPISNHLYFYWYRQILGQKVEFLVSFYNNEISEKSEIFDDQFSVERPDGSNFTLKIRSTKLEDSAMYFCASSGQGADTEAFFGQGTRLTVV.

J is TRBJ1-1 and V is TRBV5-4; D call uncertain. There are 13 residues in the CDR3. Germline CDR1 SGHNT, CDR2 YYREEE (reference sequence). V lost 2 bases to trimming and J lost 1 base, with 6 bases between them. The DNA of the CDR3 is TGTGCCAGCAGCTTTACAGAGAACACTGAAGCTTTCTTT. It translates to CASSFTENTEAFF.

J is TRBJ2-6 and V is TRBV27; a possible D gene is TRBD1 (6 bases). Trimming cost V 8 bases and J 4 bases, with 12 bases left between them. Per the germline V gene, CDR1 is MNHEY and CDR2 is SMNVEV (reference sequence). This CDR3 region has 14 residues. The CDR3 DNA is TGTGCCAGCGGCTGGGGGCTCGGGGCCAACGTCCTGACTTTC. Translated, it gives CASGWGLGANVLTF.

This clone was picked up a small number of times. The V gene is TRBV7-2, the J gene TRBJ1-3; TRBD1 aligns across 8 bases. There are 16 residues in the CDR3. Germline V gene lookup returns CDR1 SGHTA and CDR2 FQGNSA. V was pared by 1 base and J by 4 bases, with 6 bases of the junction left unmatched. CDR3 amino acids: CASSLGTGRGGNTIYF. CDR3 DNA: TGTGCCAGCAGCTTAGGGACAGGGAGGGGAGGAAACACCATATATTTT.

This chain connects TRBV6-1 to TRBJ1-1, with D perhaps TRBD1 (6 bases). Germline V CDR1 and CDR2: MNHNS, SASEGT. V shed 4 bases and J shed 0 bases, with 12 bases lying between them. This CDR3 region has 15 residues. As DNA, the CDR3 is TGTGCCAGCAGTGCCCAGGGGTACCTGAACACTGAAGCTTTCTTT. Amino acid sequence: CASSAQGYLNTEAFF.

The CDR3 nucleotides read TGTGCCAGCGGTTGGTCGATGGGCAGGGAACATGCTAACTATGGCTACACCTTC. Amino acid sequence: CASGWSMGREHANYGYTF. The rearrangement links TRBV7-9 to TRBJ1-2; perhaps TRBD1 as D (5 bases). The ends were cut back, 8 bases at V and 0 bases at J, with 25 bases in the middle. CDR3 length: 18 amino acids. Germline lookup yields CDR1 SEHNR and CDR2 FQNEAQ (reference sequence).

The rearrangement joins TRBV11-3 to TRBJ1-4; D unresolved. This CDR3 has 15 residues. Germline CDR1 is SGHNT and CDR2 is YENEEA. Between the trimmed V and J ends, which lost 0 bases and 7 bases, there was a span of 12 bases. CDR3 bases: TGTGCCAGCAGCTTAGATCAACTCGAGGGTGAAAAACTGTTTTTT. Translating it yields CASSLDQLEGEKLFF.

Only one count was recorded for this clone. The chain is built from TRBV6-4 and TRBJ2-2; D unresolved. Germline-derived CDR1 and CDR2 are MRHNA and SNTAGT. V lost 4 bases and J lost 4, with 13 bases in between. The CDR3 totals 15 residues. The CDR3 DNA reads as TGTGCCAGCAGTGGACTCTTCGGTGGCACCGGGGAGCTGTTTTTT. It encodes CASSGLFGGTGELFF.

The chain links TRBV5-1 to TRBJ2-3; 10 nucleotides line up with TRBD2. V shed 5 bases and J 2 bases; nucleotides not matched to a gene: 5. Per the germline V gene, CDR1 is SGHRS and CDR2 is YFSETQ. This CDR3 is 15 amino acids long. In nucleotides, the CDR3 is TGCGCCAGCAGTAGCACTAGCGGGATCACAGATACGCAGTATTTT. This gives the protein CASSSTSGITDTQYF.

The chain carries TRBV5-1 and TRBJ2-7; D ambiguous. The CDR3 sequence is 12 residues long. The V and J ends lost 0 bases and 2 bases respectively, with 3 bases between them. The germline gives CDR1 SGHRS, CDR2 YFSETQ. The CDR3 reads CASSLGTYEQYF. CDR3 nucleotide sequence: TGCGCCAGCAGCTTGGGTACCTACGAGCAGTACTTC. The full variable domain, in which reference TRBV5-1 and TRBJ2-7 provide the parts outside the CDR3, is KAGVTQTPRYLIKTRGQQVTLSCSPISGHRSVSWYQQTPGQGLQFLFEYFSETQRNKGNFPGRFSGRQFSNSRSEMNVSTLELGDSALYLCASSLGTYEQYFGPGTRLTVT.

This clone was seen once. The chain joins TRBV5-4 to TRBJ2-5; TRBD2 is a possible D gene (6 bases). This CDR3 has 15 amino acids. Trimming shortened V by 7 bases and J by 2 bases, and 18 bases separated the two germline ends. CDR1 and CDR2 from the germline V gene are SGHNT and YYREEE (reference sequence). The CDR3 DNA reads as TGTGCCAGCTGGGAGGACCGAAGTTCACAAGAGACCCAGTACTTC. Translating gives CASWEDRSSQETQYF. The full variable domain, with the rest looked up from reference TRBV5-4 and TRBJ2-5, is ETGVTQSPTHLIKTRGQQVTLRCSSQSGHNTVSWYQQALGQGPQFIFQYYREEENGRGNFPPRFSGLQFPNYSSELNVNALELDDSALYLCASWEDRSSQETQYFGPGTRLLVL.

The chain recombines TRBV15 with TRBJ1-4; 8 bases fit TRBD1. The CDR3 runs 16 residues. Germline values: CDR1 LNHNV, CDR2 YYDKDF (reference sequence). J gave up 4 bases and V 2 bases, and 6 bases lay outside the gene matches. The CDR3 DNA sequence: TGTGCCACCAGCAGATCCAGGGGGCAGGGTAATGAAAAACTGTTTTTT. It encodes CATSRSRGQGNEKLFF.

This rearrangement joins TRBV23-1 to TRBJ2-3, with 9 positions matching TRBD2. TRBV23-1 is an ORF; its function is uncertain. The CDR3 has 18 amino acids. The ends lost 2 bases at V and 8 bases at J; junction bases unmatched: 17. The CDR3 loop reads CASSQNPWCIAGVSTQYF. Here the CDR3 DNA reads TGCGCCAGCAGTCAAAATCCATGGTGTATAGCGGGAGTTAGTACGCAGTATTTT.

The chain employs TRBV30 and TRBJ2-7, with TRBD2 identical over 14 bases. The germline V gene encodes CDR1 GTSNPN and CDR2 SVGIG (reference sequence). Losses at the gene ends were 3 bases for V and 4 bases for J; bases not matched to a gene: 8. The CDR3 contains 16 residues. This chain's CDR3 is CAWRDRGTSGSYEQYF. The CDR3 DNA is TGTGCCTGGAGGGACCGTGGGACTAGCGGGAGTTACGAGCAGTACTTC.